This TCR beta chain was recorded in a study of blood T cell repertoires in COVID-19. Study overall: Spain, Italy and the United States supplied samples that represented acute and convalescent COVID-19.

This CDR3 contains 16 residues. Looked up from germline, CDR1 is SSHAT and CDR2 is FNYEAQ (reference sequence). Seattle patient enrollment occurred during active infection, with longitudinal follow-up thereafter. Original data processing: Estimated nucleated cell counts came from reference gene primer amplification. This table comes from immunoSEQ multiplex PCR, and its TCRdb copy is limited to in-frame clones, with some not included. V, J and clone size are taken as reported in that table, and D and trimming were inferred from the DNA itself. The data contain over 150,000 clones, roughly 84% of them singletons. Comments on this clone: Mismatch with germline at one junction end may stem from a read error.

Sequencing was carried out using peripheral blood. The clonotype comes from a middle-aged woman with COVID-19, enrolled during active disease. The J gene is TRBJ2-1, the V gene TRBV7-7; D is possibly TRBD2 (7 bases). The CDR3 protein is CASSKGGAGSLNEQFF. CDR3 DNA: TGTGCTAGCAGCAAAGGGGGGGCGGGCAGTCTTAATGAGCAGTTCTTC.